The 32 T cell receptor beta chains below all came from one sample that was sequenced in a study of blood T cell repertoires in COVID-19. The repertoire was sequenced with immunoSEQ multiplex PCR; TCRdb's copy has only in-frame clones and lacks some. The data show approximately 140,000 clones, about 74% seen once. Sequencing input: peripheral blood. Source of these receptors: a man aged 45-65 years with acute or convalescent COVID-19.

This chain connects TRBV7-8 to TRBJ2-3; 9 positions match TRBD1. Germline loops: CDR1 SGHVS, CDR2 FQNEAQ. Unmatched junction bases numbered 11, after V lost 5 bases and J lost 5 bases. This CDR3 has 16 amino acids. This chain's CDR3 is CASSSRDRVLIDTQYF. The CDR3, as DNA: TGTGCCAGCAGCAGCCGGGACAGGGTTTTAATAGATACGCAGTATTTT.

The rearrangement links TRBV30 to TRBJ1-5; 7 bases agree with TRBD1. Germline values: CDR1 GTSNPN, CDR2 SVGIG (reference sequence). With 0 bases clipped from V and 0 bases from J, the junction kept 5 bases outside the gene matches. The CDR3 runs to 16 residues. The CDR3 DNA reads TGTGCCTGGAGTGTACCTTACAGGGGTAGCAATCAGCCCCAGCATTTT. This translates into CAWSVPYRGSNQPQHF.

The chain uses TRBV3-1 (or the pseudogene TRBV3-2) and TRBJ1-2; D is possibly TRBD1 (5 bases). V was cut by 0 bases and J by 4 bases, with 9 bases left in between. The length of the CDR3 is 14 residues. CDR1 LGHDT and CDR2 YNNKEL come from the germline V gene (reference sequence). CDR3 amino acids: CASSQDPDTYGYTF. The CDR3 DNA is TGTGCCAGCAGCCAAGATCCGGACACCTATGGCTACACCTTC.

The chain employs TRBV5-1 and TRBJ2-2; 10 bases fit TRBD1. Trimming removed 3 bases from V and 6 bases from J; junction bases left unmatched: 5. This CDR3 is built from 15 residues. Germline V lookup: CDR1 SGHRS, CDR2 YFSETQ. The CDR3 spells CASSSTGQGPGELFF. CDR3 in DNA: TGCGCCAGCAGCTCCACGGGACAGGGGCCCGGGGAGCTGTTTTTT. The whole variable domain, remainder taken from reference TRBV5-1 and TRBJ2-2, is KAGVTQTPRYLIKTRGQQVTLSCSPISGHRSVSWYQQTPGQGLQFLFEYFSETQRNKGNFPGRFSGRQFSNSRSEMNVSTLELGDSALYLCASSSTGQGPGELFFGEGSRLTVL.

The rearrangement uses TRBV11-3 and TRBJ2-3, with TRBD1 identical over 9 bases. This CDR3 comprises 15 residues. Unmatched junction bases numbered 5, after V lost 5 bases and J lost 2 bases. From germline, CDR1 is SGHNT and CDR2 YENEEA. The CDR3 sequence is CASSTRTGDTDTQYF. In nucleotides, the CDR3 is TGTGCCAGCAGCACACGGACAGGGGACACAGATACGCAGTATTTT.

Concerning this clone itself: At the DNA level, this CDR3 is encoded by other sequences in the same sample as well. This rearrangement joins TRBV19 to TRBJ2-7, with 7 nucleotides matching TRBD1. Looked up from germline, CDR1 is LNHDA and CDR2 is SQIVND (reference sequence). This CDR3 region has 13 residues. After removal of 1 base from V and 3 bases from J, the junction contained 0 bases not matched to a gene. The DNA for the CDR3 is TGTGCCAGTAGTATAGGACAGGGCTACGAGCAGTACTTC. Amino acids: CASSIGQGYEQYF.

The V gene is TRBV27, the J gene TRBJ1-2, with D possibly TRBD1 on 5 matching bases. The V end lost 3 bases, the J end lost 2 bases, and 13 bases lay between the germline ends. CDR3 length equals 15 residues. CDR1 MNHEY and CDR2 SMNVEV come from the germline V gene (reference sequence). The CDR3 region is CASSFLRPGNYGYTF. CDR3 coding DNA: TGTGCCAGCAGTTTCCTTCGTCCAGGGAACTATGGCTACACCTTC.

This clone has a single count. V and J are TRBV2 and TRBJ1-1, with D uncertain. Trimming shortened V by 3 bases and J by 7 bases, and 18 bases separated the two germline ends. Germline-derived CDR1 and CDR2 are SNHLY and FYNNEI. This CDR3 is 15 amino acids long. CDR3 DNA: TGTGCCAGCAGTGACATCGGGTCTGGTTTTAGTGAAGCTTTCTTT. Its translation is CASSDIGSGFSEAFF.

The genes are TRBV4-1 and TRBJ1-4; the D is unclear. Germline values: CDR1 MGHRA, CDR2 YSYEKL. The CDR3 is 15 residues long. With 1 base removed from V and 8 bases from J, the gap between germline ends came to 14 bases. The CDR3 sequence: CASSQGYSPREKLFF. The CDR3 DNA follows: TGCGCCAGCAGCCAAGGGTACAGCCCTCGAGAAAAACTGTTTTTT.

The chain's CDR3 is CASSLPIGQGSYEQYF. CDR3 nucleotides: TGTGCCAGCAGCTTACCTATCGGACAGGGTTCCTACGAGCAGTACTTC. The chain couples TRBV7-9 to TRBJ2-7; 8 bases match TRBD1. The germline gives CDR1 SEHNR, CDR2 FQNEAQ (reference sequence). The V gene end was trimmed by 2 bases and the J gene end by 1 base; junction bases not matched to a gene: 7. The CDR3 has 16 amino acids.

This chain links TRBV5-6 with TRBJ1-5; D is undetermined. The V end lost 2 bases, the J end lost 5 bases, and 5 bases lay between the germline ends. The CDR3 consists of 12 residues. Germline CDR1 SGHDT, CDR2 YYEEEE. CDR3 DNA sequence: TGTGCCAGCAGCTTAACGGATCAGCCCCAGCATTTT. This translates into CASSLTDQPQHF. Looking up the rest from reference TRBV5-6 and TRBJ1-5 gives the full variable domain: DAGVTQSPTHLIKTRGQQVTLRCSPKSGHDTVSWYQQALGQGPQFIFQYYEEEERQRGNFPDRFSGHQFPNYSSELNVNALLLGDSALYLCASSLTDQPQHFGDGTRLSIL.

The genes are TRBV2 and TRBJ2-7; TRBD1 matches at 9 bases. This CDR3 region has 14 residues. Germline values: CDR1 SNHLY, CDR2 FYNNEI. V trimming: 10 bases; J trimming: 3 bases; junction bases outside the gene matches: 10. The CDR3 loop is CATGTGTLIYEQYF. The CDR3 nucleotides are TGTGCCACAGGGACAGGGACCCTGATCTACGAGCAGTACTTC.

V and J are TRBV24-1 and TRBJ2-1, with 10 bases matching TRBD2. Germline trimming cut 0 bases from V and 5 bases from J; bases unmatched to any gene: 6. The CDR3 runs to 17 residues. Per germline, CDR1 KGHDR and CDR2 SFDVKD. CDR3 residues: CATSDLGGLAGDNEQFF. CDR3 in DNA: TGTGCCACCAGTGATTTGGGGGGGCTAGCGGGGGACAATGAGCAGTTCTTC.

V is TRBV6-1 and J is TRBJ1-2, with D tentatively TRBD1 (5 bases). Trimming left V 1 base short and J 6 bases short, with 12 bases between. The CDR3 is made up of 14 amino acids. CDR1 is MNHNS and CDR2 is SASEGT in the germline V gene. In nucleotides, the CDR3 is TGTGCCAGCAGTGAAGGGGGCGCGTGGGATGGCTACACCTTC. Encoded protein: CASSEGGAWDGYTF.

Concerning this clone itself: The same CDR3 arises from other DNA sequences in this sample as well. V gene TRBV6-1 combines with J gene TRBJ1-5, with 7 positions matching TRBD1. The germline gives CDR1 MNHNS, CDR2 SASEGT. The CDR3 is made up of 15 amino acids. With V trimmed by 2 bases and J by 0 bases, 1 base remained unmatched. The CDR3 region is CASSEWDSSNQPQHF. CDR3 DNA: TGTGCCAGCAGTGAATGGGACAGTAGCAATCAGCCCCAGCATTTT.

The chain is built from TRBV29-1 and TRBJ2-1; perhaps TRBD1 as D (5 bases). In germline, CDR1 is SQVTM, CDR2 ANQGSEA. V was pared by 8 bases and J by 6 bases, with 20 bases between. The CDR3 loop spans 14 amino acids. CDR3 amino acids: CSIARTRLGNEQFF. CDR3 coding DNA: TGCAGCATCGCCCGGACAAGGCTAGGCAATGAGCAGTTCTTC.

The chain is built from TRBV19 and TRBJ2-1, with 12 bases matching TRBD2. Germline V CDR1 and CDR2: LNHDA, SQIVND (reference sequence). V lost 5 bases to trimming and J lost 8 bases; unmatched junction nucleotides: 10. The CDR3 totals 16 residues. CDR3 protein: CASSPQGLAGIDEQFF. CDR3 bases: TGTGCCAGTAGTCCCCAAGGACTAGCGGGGATCGATGAGCAGTTCTTC. Drawing the rest from reference TRBV19 and TRBJ2-1, the complete variable domain is DGGITQSPKYLFRKEGQNVTLSCEQNLNHDAMYWYRQDPGQGLRLIYYSQIVNDFQKGDIAEGYSVSREKKESFPLTVTSAQKNPTAFYLCASSPQGLAGIDEQFFGPGTRLTVL.

The CDR3 sequence: CASSLRSTGSGGYTF. Here the CDR3 DNA reads TGTGCCAGCAGCCTCAGATCGACAGGGTCGGGTGGCTACACCTTC. The chain recombines TRBV14 with TRBJ1-2; TRBD1 matches 7 bases. From germline, CDR1 is SGHDN and CDR2 FVKESK. This CDR3 spans 15 amino acids. The trim removed 4 bases at V and 7 bases at J, leaving 12 bases unmatched.

The chain is built from TRBV7-9 and TRBJ1-2, with TRBD1 identical over 9 bases. The CDR3 runs 14 residues. CDR1 is SEHNR and CDR2 is FQNEAQ in the germline V gene (reference sequence). The J segment lost 7 bases and the V segment lost 1 base, leaving 4 bases of the junction unmatched. CDR3 amino acids: CASSLDGTGFGYTF. CDR3 DNA: TGTGCCAGCAGCTTAGATGGGACAGGGTTTGGCTACACCTTC.

This sequence joins TRBV12-3 or TRBV12-4 and TRBJ1-2; D is possibly TRBD1 (5 bases). The CDR3 loop spans 13 amino acids. Trimming shortened V by 3 bases and J by 3 bases, and 8 bases separated the two germline ends. This CDR3 reads CASSFQGYYGYTF. As DNA, the CDR3 is TGTGCCAGCAGTTTTCAGGGCTACTATGGCTACACCTTC.

V gene TRBV3-1 (or the pseudogene TRBV3-2) combines with J gene TRBJ2-5; perhaps TRBD2 as D (6 bases). V gave up 1 base and J gave up 4 bases, with 10 bases separating them. Germline-derived CDR1 and CDR2 are LGHDT and YNNKEL (reference sequence). This CDR3 has 14 residues. CDR3 amino acids: CASSQGDSSETQYF. The CDR3 region has the DNA TGTGCCAGCAGCCAAGGGGACTCTTCAGAGACCCAGTACTTC.

This chain uses TRBV18 with TRBJ1-1; weak D call: TRBD1 (5 bases). The V and J ends lost 6 bases and 1 base respectively, with 9 bases between them. From germline, CDR1 is KGHSH and CDR2 LQKENI. The CDR3 extends over 13 amino acids. CDR3 DNA sequence: TGTGCCAGCTCGCGGGACTCGAACACTGAAGCTTTCTTT. Translated, it gives CASSRDSNTEAFF.

The V gene is TRBV5-8, the J gene TRBJ1-6; no clear D gene. The CDR3 extends over 13 amino acids. Trimming took off 9 bases at V and 0 bases at J, with 7 bases between the two ends. The germline V gene encodes CDR1 SGHTS and CDR2 YDEGEE. CDR3 in amino acids: CATRGSYNSPLHF. The CDR3 DNA is TGTGCCACGCGGGGCTCCTATAATTCACCCCTCCACTTT.

J is TRBJ1-1 and V is TRBV30; tentatively, D is TRBD1 (6 bases). V lost 5 bases and J lost 5, with 15 bases in between. The germline V gene encodes CDR1 GTSNPN and CDR2 SVGIG (reference sequence). The CDR3 is made up of 13 amino acids. This CDR3 is CAWLGQGRTEAFF. The CDR3 DNA reads as TGTGCCTGGTTAGGGCAGGGGCGAACTGAAGCTTTCTTT.

J is TRBJ1-1 and V is TRBV18; unclear D gene. Trimming cost V 3 bases and J 1 base, with 12 bases left between them. Germline V CDR1 and CDR2: KGHSH, LQKENI. There are 15 residues in the CDR3. CDR3 region: CASSPLDTSNTEAFF. The CDR3 DNA follows: TGTGCCAGCTCACCGCTTGACACTTCGAACACTGAAGCTTTCTTT.

The chain carries TRBV4-1 and TRBJ1-6; 7 bases are shared with TRBD1. The CDR3 runs 17 residues. Germline V lookup: CDR1 MGHRA, CDR2 YSYEKL. Losses at the gene ends were 0 bases for V and 4 bases for J; bases not matched to a gene: 6. The CDR3 reads CASSQEGQAFYNSPLHF. The DNA of the CDR3 is TGCGCCAGCAGCCAAGAAGGACAGGCTTTTTATAATTCACCCCTCCACTTT.

The chain recombines TRBV25-1 with TRBJ1-1, with D perhaps matching TRBD1 (6 bases). The CDR3 is made up of 16 amino acids. Germline CDR1 is MGHDK and CDR2 is SYGVNS. The V end lost 3 bases, the J end lost 0 bases, and 14 bases lay between the germline ends. The CDR3 nucleotides are TGTGCCAGCAGTGATCTGAGCAGGGGCATGAACACTGAAGCTTTCTTT. This translates into CASSDLSRGMNTEAFF.

In this sample, this clone turned up once. The J gene is TRBJ2-1, the V gene TRBV18; 9 bases agree with TRBD1. The V gene's germline CDR1 is KGHSH and CDR2 LQKENI. The CDR3 has 16 residues. J was trimmed by 6 bases and V by 1 base; bases with no gene match: 7. CDR3 nucleotides: TGTGCCAGCTCACCACAGGATGGGACAGGGCCCAATGAGCAGTTCTTC. Translating it yields CASSPQDGTGPNEQFF.

The J gene is TRBJ2-7, the V gene TRBV6-2 or TRBV6-3, with 7 bases identical to TRBD1. Germline V gene data show CDR1 as MNHEY and CDR2 as SVGEGT. The V and J ends lost 6 bases and 7 bases, in that order; junction bases with no gene match: 15. The CDR3 is made up of 15 amino acids. The CDR3 DNA reads as TGTGCCAGCAGCTCACCGGACAGGTGGAATGCGGAGCAGTACTTC. Translation: CASSSPDRWNAEQYF.

This clone was detected a few times. The V call is TRBV28, the J call TRBJ1-5; D gene uncertain. CDR1 is MDHEN, CDR2 SYDVKM, per germline. This CDR3 region has 13 residues. Trimming removed 2 bases from V and 7 bases from J, with 9 bases in between. Written as DNA, the CDR3 is TGTGCCAGCAGTTTAGCAAGAGGGCAGCCCCAGCATTTT. Translated, it gives CASSLARGQPQHF.

This chain connects TRBV11-2 to TRBJ2-1; D not resolved. Germline V lookup: CDR1 SGHAT, CDR2 FQNNGV. The CDR3 sequence is 14 residues long. The V end lost 7 bases, the J end lost 1 base, and 11 bases lay between the germline ends. CDR3 DNA sequence: TGTGCCAGCACCCCACAGCTATCCTACAATGAGCAGTTCTTC. Its protein product is CASTPQLSYNEQFF.

The chain links TRBV19 to TRBJ2-3; TRBD1 matches at 7 bases. The germline V gene has CDR1 LNHDA and CDR2 SQIVND (reference sequence). The CDR3 is made up of 13 amino acids. J lost 7 bases, V lost 9 bases, and 10 bases had no gene match. CDR3 residues: CASRSRDSNTQYF. CDR3 bases: TGTGCCAGCCGAAGCCGGGACAGTAATACGCAGTATTTT.